The 28 T cell receptor beta chains below all came from one sample that was sequenced in a study of breast tumors, draining lymph nodes, adjacent tissues. From the multiplex PCR reads, TCRdb called clonotypes with MiXCR, one entry per CDR3 protein. The sample includes about 230,000 distinct CDR3 sequences, 32% seen only once; the top ten take roughly 1.3%. Breast cancer patients provided tissue from their axillary draining lymph nodes. The sequenced sample consisted of axillary lymph node tissue. The receptors here all came from a female donor with breast cancer. Some clones in this sample may be carry-over from other donors' samples.

This clonotype was counted many times. The chain combines TRBV9 with TRBJ2-7; D is perhaps TRBD2 (5 bases). The germline V and J ends were trimmed by 0 bases and 3 bases, with 13 bases remaining between them. Germline assignment: CDR1 SGDLS and CDR2 YYNGEE. The CDR3 covers 15 residues. The CDR3 DNA reads TGTGCCAGCAGCGTAGGGCTAGCCACCCACTACGAGCAGTACTTC. As protein: CASSVGLATHYEQYF.

This clonotype was picked up one time. The rearrangement joins TRBV30 to TRBJ1-5; D is possibly TRBD1 (5 bases). V was pared by 5 bases and J by 7 bases, with 15 bases between. Germline CDR1 and CDR2: GTSNPN and SVGIG (reference sequence). The CDR3 has 13 residues. The CDR3 sequence: CAWARGDNQPQHF. The CDR3 DNA is TGTGCCTGGGCTCGGGGGGATAACCAGCCCCAGCATTTT.

This clonotype occurred many times. V gene TRBV20-1 combines with J gene TRBJ2-5; D possibly matches TRBD1 or TRBD2 (6 bases each). CDR3 length: 11 amino acids. Germline V gives CDR1 DFQATT, CDR2 SNEGSKA (reference sequence). The germline V and J ends were trimmed by 5 bases and 6 bases, with 10 bases remaining between them. CDR3 coding DNA: TGCAGTGCTGCCCGGGGGCAGACCCAGTACTTC. Protein: CSAARGQTQYF.

This clonotype was observed many times. The chain carries TRBV14 and TRBJ2-5, with 7 positions matching TRBD2. The J segment lost 4 bases and the V segment lost 1 base, leaving 9 bases of the junction unmatched. Germline assignment: CDR1 SGHDN and CDR2 FVKESK. The CDR3 has 16 amino acids. The CDR3 DNA follows: TGTGCCAGCAGCCAAGGAGGTGCGGGAGTTGGAGAGACCCAGTACTTC. Amino acids: CASSQGGAGVGETQYF.

The V gene is TRBV6-1, the J gene TRBJ2-1; 8 nucleotides align to TRBD1. The CDR3 totals 15 residues. V gave up 7 bases and J gave up 5 bases; unmatched junction bases: 10. CDR1 is MNHNS, CDR2 SASEGT, per germline. CDR3 DNA: TGTGCCAGCACCCTTCCGGGACAGGTAGACAATGAGCAGTTCTTC. This gives the protein CASTLPGQVDNEQFF.

This chain links TRBV2 with TRBJ2-7; 8 bases align to TRBD1. CDR1 SNHLY and CDR2 FYNNEI come from the germline V gene. V was clipped by 6 bases and J by 5 bases; unmatched bases: 9. The CDR3 runs 14 residues. CDR3 loop: CASRRTGWTNEQYF. As DNA, the CDR3 is TGTGCCAGCAGGAGGACAGGGTGGACCAACGAGCAGTACTTC.

In nucleotides, the CDR3 is TGTGCCAGCAGCGCCGGGGCTAGCGGGAGGGCGGATACGCAGTATTTT. It specifies CASSAGASGRADTQYF. V gene TRBV9 combines with J gene TRBJ2-3; 12 nucleotides agree with TRBD2. The CDR3 length is 16 residues. Looked up from germline, CDR1 is SGDLS and CDR2 is YYNGEE. V was pared by 3 bases and J by 6 bases, with 8 bases of the junction left unmatched.

This clonotype has ten or more counts. The chain uses TRBV20-1 and TRBJ2-5; 8 bases fit TRBD1. Trimming took 6 bases from V and 5 from J; bases not matched to a gene: 14. The CDR3 has 15 amino acids. Germline CDR1 reads DFQATT; CDR2 reads SNEGSKA (reference sequence). This chain's CDR3 is CSALDQQGARETQYF. CDR3 coding DNA: TGCAGTGCCCTCGACCAGCAGGGGGCGCGGGAGACCCAGTACTTC.

This clonotype showed up many times. The chain carries TRBV12-3 or TRBV12-4 and TRBJ1-2; a possible D gene is TRBD1 (6 bases). This CDR3 is 13 amino acids long. The V end was cut by 4 bases, the J end by 7 bases, with 13 bases between. This CDR3 is CASSSFQGTGYTF. Written as DNA, the CDR3 is TGTGCCAGCAGTTCGTTCCAGGGGACTGGCTACACCTTC.

This clonotype occurred a few times. Here the CDR3 DNA reads TGCGCCAGCAGCCAAGATTACGCCAATGAAGCTTTCTTT. It codes for CASSQDYANEAFF. This chain joins TRBV4-1 and TRBJ1-1; unclear D gene. The CDR3 contains 13 residues. CDR1 is MGHRA and CDR2 is YSYEKL in the germline V gene. Trimming stripped 0 bases from V and 7 bases from J, with 9 bases between.

This clonotype showed up many times. This sequence joins TRBV7-3 and TRBJ2-2; unclear D gene. The CDR3 is made up of 12 amino acids. Germline values: CDR1 SGHTA, CDR2 FQGTGA. V was pared by 8 bases and J by 6 bases, with 10 bases between. This CDR3 reads CASSVAPGELFF. The CDR3 nucleotides are TGTGCCAGCTCAGTCGCCCCCGGGGAGCTGTTTTTT.

Many counts were recorded for this clonotype. The gene calls are TRBV24-1 and TRBJ2-5; perhaps TRBD1 as D (7 bases). Trimming left V 3 bases short and J 5 bases short, with 18 bases between. This CDR3 is built from 16 residues. The germline CDR1 and CDR2 sequences are KGHDR and SFDVKD. CDR3 protein: CATSDTQGGVGETQYF. The CDR3 DNA reads as TGTGCCACCAGTGATACTCAGGGGGGAGTTGGGGAGACCCAGTACTTC.

This clonotype was observed many times. The chain recombines TRBV5-5 with TRBJ2-1; no clear D gene. Trimming took 2 bases from V and 9 from J, leaving 9 bases between them. Germline-derived CDR1 and CDR2 are SGHKS and YYEKEE (reference sequence). This CDR3 has 12 residues. For the CDR3, the DNA is TGTGCCAGCAGCTTACCAGGTCCTGAGCAGTTCTTC. Translated: CASSLPGPEQFF.

This clonotype was recorded many times. CDR3 loop: CASSPQAGAYEQYF. In nucleotides, the CDR3 is TGTGCCAGCAGTCCTCAAGCGGGAGCCTACGAGCAGTACTTC. The chain joins TRBV12-3 or TRBV12-4 to TRBJ2-7; 8 bases line up with TRBD2. The CDR3 is made up of 14 amino acids. Trimming took 5 bases from V and 2 from J; bases not matched to a gene: 5.

The V and J genes are TRBV20-1 and TRBJ1-1, with 8 bases identical to TRBD1. There are 14 residues in the CDR3. Germline trimming cut 2 bases from V and 7 bases from J; bases unmatched to any gene: 9. The germline V gene has CDR1 DFQATT and CDR2 SNEGSKA (reference sequence). The CDR3 coding sequence is TGCAGTGCTAGAACGAGGACAGGGTTTTTTGAAGCTTTCTTT. It specifies CSARTRTGFFEAFF.

This clonotype was detected many times. This chain joins TRBV7-3 and TRBJ1-1; D gene unclear. The CDR3 loop spans 13 amino acids. CDR1 SGHTA and CDR2 FQGTGA come from the germline V gene. V lost 2 bases, J lost 1 base, and 5 bases lay in between. The CDR3 nucleotides are TGTGCCAGCAGCTTACTAGGGAACACTGAAGCTTTCTTT. It is translated as CASSLLGNTEAFF.

V gene TRBV19 combines with J gene TRBJ2-7; the D gene could be TRBD1 or TRBD2 (5 bases each). This CDR3 comprises 15 residues. CDR1 is LNHDA, CDR2 SQIVND, per germline (reference sequence). Between the trimmed V and J ends, which lost 0 bases and 0 bases, there was a span of 9 bases. The CDR3 nucleotides read TGTGCCAGTAGTATAGAGGGGGAGAGCTCCTACGAGCAGTACTTC. This gives the protein CASSIEGESSYEQYF.

Many counts were recorded for this clonotype. This chain links TRBV20-1 with TRBJ2-3, with 12 positions matching TRBD1. With 6 bases clipped from V and 3 bases from J, the junction kept 7 bases outside the gene matches. The CDR3 extends over 15 amino acids. Germline V gives CDR1 DFQATT, CDR2 SNEGSKA (reference sequence). CDR3 loop: CSAGTGGDATDTQYF. The CDR3 nucleotides read TGCAGTGCGGGGACAGGGGGCGACGCTACAGATACGCAGTATTTT.

In this sample, this clonotype turned up a few times. A much more abundant neighbour one base away suggests this may be a read error. The chain recombines TRBV7-3 with TRBJ2-5; D may be TRBD2 (6 bases). CDR1 and CDR2 (germline): SGHTA, FQGTGA. The CDR3 has 15 amino acids. The CDR3 here is CASSLTGTFQETQHF. The DNA of the CDR3 is TGTGCCAGCAGCTTAACTGGGACTTTCCAAGAGACCCAGCACTTC.

Remarks on this clonotype: A much larger clone sits a single nucleotide away, making a read error possible. The chain is built from TRBV7-9 and TRBJ1-1; D possibly corresponds to TRBD1 (6 bases). There are 14 residues in the CDR3. The germline V gene encodes CDR1 SEHNR and CDR2 FQNEAQ (reference sequence). The DNA of the CDR3 is TGTGCCAGCAGCTTAGCGGCAGGGGTCGCGGAAGCTCTCTTT. Amino acid sequence: CASSLAAGVAEALF.

This clonotype has a count of ten or more. Sequence at one end of the junction differs from germline and may be a read error. J is TRBJ2-2 and V is TRBV7-7; no clear D gene. CDR3 length equals 15 residues. The germline V gene has CDR1 SSHAT and CDR2 FNYEAQ (reference sequence). The CDR3 DNA reads as TGTGCTAGCAGCCAAACTCCAACGAACACCGGGGAGCTGTTTTTT. This sequence encodes CASSQTPTNTGELFF.

This clonotype appeared many times. In DNA form, the CDR3 reads TGTGCCAGCAGCGTAACTAGCGGGAGTGACAATGAGCAGTTCTTC. Protein: CASSVTSGSDNEQFF. The chain combines TRBV5-6 with TRBJ2-1, with TRBD2 matching over 11 bases. The CDR3 contains 15 residues. V shed 4 bases and J 5 bases; nucleotides not matched to a gene: 5. The V gene's germline CDR1 is SGHDT and CDR2 YYEEEE.

The table lists this clonotype with many counts. V usage is TRBV20-1 and J usage is TRBJ2-3; 14 bases agree with TRBD2. With 5 bases clipped from V and 3 bases from J, the junction kept 4 bases outside the gene matches. CDR3 length equals 15 residues. From germline, CDR1 is DFQATT and CDR2 SNEGSKA (reference sequence). The CDR3 protein is CSAPWTSGRTDTQYF. The CDR3 DNA sequence: TGCAGTGCTCCCTGGACTAGCGGGAGGACAGATACGCAGTATTTT.

This clonotype was found a few times. The rearrangement links TRBV6-2 or TRBV6-3 to TRBJ2-1; D gene uncertain. Deletions cut 4 bases from V and 15 bases from J, with 16 bases between. The CDR3 has 12 residues. CDR1 and CDR2 from the germline V gene are MNHEY and SVGEGT. CDR3 bases: TGTGCCAGCAGTTGCTCTCCCGACATTAGGTTCTTC. Translation gives CASSCSPDIRFF.

This clonotype was observed many times. The V and J genes are TRBV7-2 and TRBJ2-7, with 11 positions matching TRBD2. V trimming: 5 bases; J trimming: 2 bases; junction bases outside the gene matches: 5. Germline V gene lookup returns CDR1 SGHTA and CDR2 FQGNSA. CDR3 length: 15 amino acids. The CDR3, as DNA: TGTGCCAGCAGCACCAATAGCGGGAGGGCCTACGAGCAGTACTTC. This translates into CASSTNSGRAYEQYF.

This clonotype appeared many times. The J gene is TRBJ1-2, the V gene TRBV6-1; TRBD1 matches at 7 bases. The V segment lost 6 bases and the J segment 4 bases; nucleotides outside the gene matches: 11. The CDR3 spans 15 residues. Per the germline V gene, CDR1 is MNHNS and CDR2 is SASEGT. In nucleotides, the CDR3 is TGTGCCAGCAGGAAAGTTACAGGGGACGGCTATGGCTACACCTTC. The encoded protein is CASRKVTGDGYGYTF.

This clonotype was found many times. The chain recombines TRBV5-4 with TRBJ2-5; no definite D call. V was cut by 2 bases and J by 0 bases, with 8 bases left in between. The CDR3 is made up of 14 amino acids. In germline, CDR1 is SGHNT, CDR2 YYREEE (reference sequence). The CDR3 bases are TGTGCCAGCAGCTTTGCAATGTACCAAGAGACCCAGTACTTC. This codes for CASSFAMYQETQYF. The variable domain in full, completed from reference TRBV5-4 and TRBJ2-5, reads ETGVTQSPTHLIKTRGQQVTLRCSSQSGHNTVSWYQQALGQGPQFIFQYYREEENGRGNFPPRFSGLQFPNYSSELNVNALELDDSALYLCASSFAMYQETQYFGPGTRLLVL.

This clonotype has just a few counts. The chain uses TRBV18 and TRBJ1-5, with 8 bases identical to TRBD1. The V and J ends lost 5 bases and 4 bases, in that order; junction bases with no gene match: 4. The CDR3 covers 14 residues. CDR1 is KGHSH, CDR2 LQKENI, per germline. The CDR3 reads CASSTGTGNQPQHF. For the CDR3, the DNA is TGTGCCAGCTCAACTGGGACAGGAAATCAGCCCCAGCATTTT.